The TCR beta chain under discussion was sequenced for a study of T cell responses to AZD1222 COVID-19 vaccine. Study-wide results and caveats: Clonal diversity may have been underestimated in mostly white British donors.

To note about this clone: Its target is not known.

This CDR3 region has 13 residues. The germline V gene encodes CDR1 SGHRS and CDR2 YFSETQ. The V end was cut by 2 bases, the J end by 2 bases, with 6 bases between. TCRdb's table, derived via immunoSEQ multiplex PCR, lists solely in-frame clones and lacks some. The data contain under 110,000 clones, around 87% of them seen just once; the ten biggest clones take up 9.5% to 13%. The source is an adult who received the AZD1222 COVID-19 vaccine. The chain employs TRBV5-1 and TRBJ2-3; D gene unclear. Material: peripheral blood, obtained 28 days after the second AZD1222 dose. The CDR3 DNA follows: TGCGCCAGCAGCTTAAGGCCCACAGATACGCAGTATTTT. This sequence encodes CASSLRPTDTQYF.